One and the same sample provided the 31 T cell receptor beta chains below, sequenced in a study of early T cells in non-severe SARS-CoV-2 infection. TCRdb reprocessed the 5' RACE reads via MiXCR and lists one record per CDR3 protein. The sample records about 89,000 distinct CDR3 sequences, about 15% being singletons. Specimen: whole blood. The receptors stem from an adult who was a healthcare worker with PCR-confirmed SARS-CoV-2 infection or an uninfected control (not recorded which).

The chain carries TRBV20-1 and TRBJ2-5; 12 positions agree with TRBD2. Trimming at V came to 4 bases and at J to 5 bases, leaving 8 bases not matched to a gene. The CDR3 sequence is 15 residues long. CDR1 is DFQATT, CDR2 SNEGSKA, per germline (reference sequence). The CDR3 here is CSATSGGANQETQYF. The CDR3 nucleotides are TGCAGTGCTACTAGCGGGGGGGCCAATCAGGAGACCCAGTACTTC.

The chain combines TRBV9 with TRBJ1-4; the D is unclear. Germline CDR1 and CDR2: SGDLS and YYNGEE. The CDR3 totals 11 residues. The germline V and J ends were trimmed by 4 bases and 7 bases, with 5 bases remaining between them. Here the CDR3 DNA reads TGTGCCAGCAGCCGGGGTGAAAAACTGTTTTTT. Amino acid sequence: CASSRGEKLFF.

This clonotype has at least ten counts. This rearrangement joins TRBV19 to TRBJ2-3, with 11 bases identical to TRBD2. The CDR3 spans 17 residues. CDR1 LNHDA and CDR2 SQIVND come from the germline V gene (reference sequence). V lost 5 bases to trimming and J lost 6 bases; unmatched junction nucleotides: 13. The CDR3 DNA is TGTGCCAGTAGTCCCCGACTAGCGGGGCACCGGGGGGATACGCAGTATTTT. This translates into CASSPRLAGHRGDTQYF.

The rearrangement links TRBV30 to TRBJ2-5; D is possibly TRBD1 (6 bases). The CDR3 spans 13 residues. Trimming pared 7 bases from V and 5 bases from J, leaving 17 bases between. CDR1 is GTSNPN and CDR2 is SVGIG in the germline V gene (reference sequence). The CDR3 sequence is CALEHRDLETQYF. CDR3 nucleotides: TGTGCCTTGGAACACAGGGATCTGGAGACCCAGTACTTC.

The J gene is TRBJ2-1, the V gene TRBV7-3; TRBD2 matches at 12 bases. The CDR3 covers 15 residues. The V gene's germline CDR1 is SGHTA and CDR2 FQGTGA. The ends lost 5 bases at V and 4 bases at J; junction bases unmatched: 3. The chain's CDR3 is CASSPTSGGYNEQFF. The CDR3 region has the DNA TGTGCCAGCAGCCCGACTAGCGGGGGATACAATGAGCAGTTCTTC.

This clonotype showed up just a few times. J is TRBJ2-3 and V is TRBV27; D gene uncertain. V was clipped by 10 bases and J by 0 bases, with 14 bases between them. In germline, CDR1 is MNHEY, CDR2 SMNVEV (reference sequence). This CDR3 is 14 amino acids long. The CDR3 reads CATRLTSSTDTQYF. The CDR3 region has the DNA TGTGCCACCAGGCTCACCTCTAGCACAGATACGCAGTATTTT.

The CDR3 DNA is TGTGCCAGCAGCTACAGGACAGGGGACACCGGGGAGCTGTTTTTT. It translates to CASSYRTGDTGELFF. The V gene is TRBV6-1, the J gene TRBJ2-2; 9 bases are a match to TRBD1. The V gene's germline CDR1 is MNHNS and CDR2 SASEGT. Unmatched junction bases numbered 5, after V lost 6 bases and J lost 3 bases. This CDR3 is 15 amino acids long.

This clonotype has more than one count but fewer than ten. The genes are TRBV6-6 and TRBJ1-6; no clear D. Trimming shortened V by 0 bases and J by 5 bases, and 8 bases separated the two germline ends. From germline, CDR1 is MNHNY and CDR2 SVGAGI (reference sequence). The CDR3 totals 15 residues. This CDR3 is CASSYSDAHNSPLHF. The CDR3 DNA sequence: TGTGCCAGCAGTTACTCGGACGCCCATAATTCACCCCTCCACTTT.

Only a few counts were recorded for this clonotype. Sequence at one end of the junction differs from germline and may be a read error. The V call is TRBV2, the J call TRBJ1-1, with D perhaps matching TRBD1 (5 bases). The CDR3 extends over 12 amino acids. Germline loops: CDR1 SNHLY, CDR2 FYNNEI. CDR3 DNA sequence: TGTGCCAGCAGTAGGGGCCCCTATGAAGCTTTCTTC. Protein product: CASSRGPYEAFF. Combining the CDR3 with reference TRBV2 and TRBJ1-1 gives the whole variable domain EPEVTQTPSHQVTQMGQEVILRCVPISNHLYFYWYRQILGQKVEFLVSFYNNEISEKSEIFDDQFSVERPDGSNFTLKIRSTKLEDSAMYFCASSRGPYEAFFGQGTRLTVV.

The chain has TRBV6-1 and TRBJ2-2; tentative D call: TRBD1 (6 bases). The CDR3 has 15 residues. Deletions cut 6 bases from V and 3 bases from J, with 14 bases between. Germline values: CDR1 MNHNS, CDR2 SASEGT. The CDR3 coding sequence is TGTGCCAGCAGGGAACAGGGTCGAGACACCGGGGAGCTGTTTTTT. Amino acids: CASREQGRDTGELFF.

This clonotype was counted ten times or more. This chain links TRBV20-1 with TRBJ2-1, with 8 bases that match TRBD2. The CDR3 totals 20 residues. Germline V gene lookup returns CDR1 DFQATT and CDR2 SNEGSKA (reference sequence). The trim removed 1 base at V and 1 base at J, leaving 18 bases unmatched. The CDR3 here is CSARALAGGVIPNSYNEQFF. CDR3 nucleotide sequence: TGCAGTGCTAGAGCCTTGGCGGGGGGCGTCATACCCAATTCCTACAATGAGCAGTTCTTC.

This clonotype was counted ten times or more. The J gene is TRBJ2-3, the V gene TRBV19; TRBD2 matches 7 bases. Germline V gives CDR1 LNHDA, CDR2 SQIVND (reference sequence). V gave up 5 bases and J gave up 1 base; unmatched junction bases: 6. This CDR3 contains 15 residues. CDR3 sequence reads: CASSFERGGTDTQYF. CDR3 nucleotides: TGTGCCAGTAGTTTCGAGCGGGGAGGCACAGATACGCAGTATTTT.

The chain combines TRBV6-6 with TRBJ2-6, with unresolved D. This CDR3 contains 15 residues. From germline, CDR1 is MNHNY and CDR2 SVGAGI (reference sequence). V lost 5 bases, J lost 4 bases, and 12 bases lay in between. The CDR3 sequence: CASSTVLAGANVLTF. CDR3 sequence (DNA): TGTGCCAGCAGTACCGTCCTGGCAGGGGCCAACGTCCTGACTTTC.

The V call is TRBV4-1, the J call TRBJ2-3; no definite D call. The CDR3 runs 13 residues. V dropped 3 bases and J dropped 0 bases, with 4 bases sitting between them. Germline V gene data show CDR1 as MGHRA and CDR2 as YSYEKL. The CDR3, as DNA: TGCGCCAGCAGCCAGTACAGCACAGATACGCAGTATTTT. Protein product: CASSQYSTDTQYF.

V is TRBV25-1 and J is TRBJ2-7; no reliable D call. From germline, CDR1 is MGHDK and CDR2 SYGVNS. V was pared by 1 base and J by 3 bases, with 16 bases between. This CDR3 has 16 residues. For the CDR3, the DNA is TGTGCCAGCAGTGAATTGGGAACACCACTCAACTACGAGCAGTACGTC. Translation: CASSELGTPLNYEQYV.

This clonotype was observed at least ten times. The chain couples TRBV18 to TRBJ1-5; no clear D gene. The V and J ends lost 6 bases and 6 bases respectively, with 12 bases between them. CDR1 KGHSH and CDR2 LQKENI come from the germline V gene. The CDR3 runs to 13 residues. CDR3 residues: CASSVAEGQPQHF. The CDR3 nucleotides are TGTGCCAGCTCGGTGGCAGAAGGTCAGCCCCAGCATTTT. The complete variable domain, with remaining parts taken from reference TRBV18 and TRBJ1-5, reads NAGVMQNPRHLVRRRGQEARLRCSPMKGHSHVYWYRQLPEEGLKFMVYLQKENIIDESGMPKERFSAEFPKEGPSILRIQQVVRGDSAAYFCASSVAEGQPQHFGDGTRLSIL.

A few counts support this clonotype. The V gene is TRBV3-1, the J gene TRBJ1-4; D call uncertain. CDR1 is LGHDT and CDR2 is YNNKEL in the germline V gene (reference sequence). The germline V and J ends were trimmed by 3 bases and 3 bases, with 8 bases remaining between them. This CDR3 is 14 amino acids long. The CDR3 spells CASSQAGSNEKLFF. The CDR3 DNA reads TGTGCCAGCAGCCAGGCAGGCTCTAATGAAAAACTGTTTTTT.

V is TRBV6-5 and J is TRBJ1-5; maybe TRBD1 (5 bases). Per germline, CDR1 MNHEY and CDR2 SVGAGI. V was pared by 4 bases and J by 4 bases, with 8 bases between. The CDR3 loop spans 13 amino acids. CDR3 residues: CASSWGRNQPQHF. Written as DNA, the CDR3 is TGTGCCAGCAGTTGGGGGAGGAATCAGCCCCAGCATTTT.

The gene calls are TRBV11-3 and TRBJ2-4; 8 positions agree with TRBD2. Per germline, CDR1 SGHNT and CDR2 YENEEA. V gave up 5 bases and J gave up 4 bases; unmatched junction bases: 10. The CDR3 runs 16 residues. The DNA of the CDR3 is TGTGCCAGCAGCACCCATCTACCGGGGGGGAAAAACATTCAGTACTTC. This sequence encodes CASSTHLPGGKNIQYF.

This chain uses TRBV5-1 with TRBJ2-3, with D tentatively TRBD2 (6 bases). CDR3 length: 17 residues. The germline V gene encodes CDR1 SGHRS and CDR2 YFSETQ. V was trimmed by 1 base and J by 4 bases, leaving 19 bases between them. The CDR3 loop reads CASSLNPGRGFSDTQYF. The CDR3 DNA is TGCGCCAGCAGCTTGAACCCGGGACGGGGGTTTTCAGATACGCAGTATTTT.

CDR3 residues: CASSVELGGRGEKLFF. DNA of the CDR3: TGTGCCAGCAGCGTAGAGCTTGGGGGGCGAGGTGAAAAACTGTTTTTT. The V call is TRBV9, the J call TRBJ1-4, with a tentative D call TRBD1 (6 bases). There are 16 residues in the CDR3. From germline, CDR1 is SGDLS and CDR2 YYNGEE. The V end lost 0 bases, the J end lost 7 bases, and 16 bases lay between the germline ends.

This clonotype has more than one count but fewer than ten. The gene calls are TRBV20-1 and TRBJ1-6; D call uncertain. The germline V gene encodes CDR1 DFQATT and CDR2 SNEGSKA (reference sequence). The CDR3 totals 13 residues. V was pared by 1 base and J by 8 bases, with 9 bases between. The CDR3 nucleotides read TGCAGTGCTAGAGTAAGGGAGGATTCACCCCTCCACTTT. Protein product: CSARVREDSPLHF.

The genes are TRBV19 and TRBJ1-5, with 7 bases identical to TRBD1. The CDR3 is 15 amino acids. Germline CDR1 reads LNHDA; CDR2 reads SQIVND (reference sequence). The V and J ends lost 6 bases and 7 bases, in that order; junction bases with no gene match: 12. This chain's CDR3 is CASRPTGRAGQPQHF. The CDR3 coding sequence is TGTGCCAGTAGACCGACAGGGCGAGCAGGACAGCCCCAGCATTTT.

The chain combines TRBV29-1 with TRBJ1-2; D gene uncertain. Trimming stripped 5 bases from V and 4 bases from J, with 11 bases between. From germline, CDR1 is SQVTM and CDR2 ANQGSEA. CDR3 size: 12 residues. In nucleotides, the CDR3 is TGCAGCGTTCAGGAGGGTACCTATGGCTACACCTTC. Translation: CSVQEGTYGYTF.

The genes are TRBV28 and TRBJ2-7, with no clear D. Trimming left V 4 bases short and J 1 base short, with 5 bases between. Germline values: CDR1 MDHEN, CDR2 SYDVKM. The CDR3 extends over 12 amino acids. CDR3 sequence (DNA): TGTGCCAGCAGTTCTCCTTCCTACGAGCAGTACGTC. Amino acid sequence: CASSSPSYEQYV.

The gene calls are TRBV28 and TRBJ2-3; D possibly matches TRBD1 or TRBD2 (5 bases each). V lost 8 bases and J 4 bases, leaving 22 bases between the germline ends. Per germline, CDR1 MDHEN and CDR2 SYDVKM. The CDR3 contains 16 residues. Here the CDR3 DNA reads TGTGCCAGCCCACCCACACCCGAGAGGGGTCCAGATACGCAGTATTTT. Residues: CASPPTPERGPDTQYF.

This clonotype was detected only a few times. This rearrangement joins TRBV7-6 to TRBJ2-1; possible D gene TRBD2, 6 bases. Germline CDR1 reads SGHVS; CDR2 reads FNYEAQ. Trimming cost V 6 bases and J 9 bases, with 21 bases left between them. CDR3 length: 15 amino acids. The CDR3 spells CASRSHGGNPGEQFF. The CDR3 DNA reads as TGTGCCAGCAGATCCCACGGGGGAAACCCGGGTGAGCAGTTCTTC.

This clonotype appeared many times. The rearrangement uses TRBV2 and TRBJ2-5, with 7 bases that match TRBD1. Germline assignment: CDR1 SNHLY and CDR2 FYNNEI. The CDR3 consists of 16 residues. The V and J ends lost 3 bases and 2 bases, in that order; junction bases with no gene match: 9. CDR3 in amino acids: CASSDLPGTAQETQYF. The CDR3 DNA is TGTGCCAGCAGTGATCTGCCTGGGACAGCACAAGAGACCCAGTACTTC.

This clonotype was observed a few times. The CDR3 is CSARGARSNQETQYF. The CDR3 nucleotides read TGCAGTGCTAGGGGGGCTAGAAGCAACCAAGAGACCCAGTACTTC. The V and J genes are TRBV20-1 and TRBJ2-5; tentatively, D is TRBD1 (6 bases). This CDR3 comprises 15 residues. Germline assignment: CDR1 DFQATT and CDR2 SNEGSKA (reference sequence). Trimming removed 3 bases from V and 0 bases from J, with 14 bases in between.

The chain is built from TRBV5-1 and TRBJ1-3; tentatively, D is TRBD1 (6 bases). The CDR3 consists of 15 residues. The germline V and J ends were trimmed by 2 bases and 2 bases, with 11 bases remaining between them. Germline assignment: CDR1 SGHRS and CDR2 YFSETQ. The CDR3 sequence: CASSFSQGTGNTIYF. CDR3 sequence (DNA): TGCGCCAGCAGCTTTTCACAGGGTACTGGAAACACCATATATTTT.

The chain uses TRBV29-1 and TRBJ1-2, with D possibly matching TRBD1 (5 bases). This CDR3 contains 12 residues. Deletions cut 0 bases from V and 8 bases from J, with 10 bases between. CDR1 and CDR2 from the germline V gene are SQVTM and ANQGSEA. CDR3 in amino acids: CSVEDLRDGYTF. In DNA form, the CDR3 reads TGCAGCGTTGAAGATCTCAGGGACGGCTACACCTTC.